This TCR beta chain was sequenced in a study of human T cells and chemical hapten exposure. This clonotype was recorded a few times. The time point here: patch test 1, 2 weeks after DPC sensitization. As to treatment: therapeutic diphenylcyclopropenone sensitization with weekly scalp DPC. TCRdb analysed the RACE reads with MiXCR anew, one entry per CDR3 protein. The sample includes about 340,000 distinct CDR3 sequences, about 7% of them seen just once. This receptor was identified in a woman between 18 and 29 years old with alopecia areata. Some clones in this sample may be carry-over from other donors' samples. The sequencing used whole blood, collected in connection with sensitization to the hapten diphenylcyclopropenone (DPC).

Here the CDR3 reads CSARLAGKHDTQYF. CDR3 nucleotide sequence: TGCAGTGCTAGACTAGCGGGGAAGCATGATACGCAGTATTTT. The chain employs TRBV20-1 and TRBJ2-3; the match to TRBD2 covers 9 bases. The CDR3 length is 14 residues. The ends lost 2 bases at V and 6 bases at J; junction bases unmatched: 6. Germline values: CDR1 DFQATT, CDR2 SNEGSKA (reference sequence).